The 5 T cell receptor beta chains below all came from one sample that was sequenced in a study of prognosis after radiotherapy for stage I lung cancer. Amplification of TCR beta CDR3 from genomic DNA used two-round multiplex PCR. Primers specific to each TRBV and TRBJ gene were used in first-round PCR. TCRdb passed the multiplex PCR reads through MiXCR, listing each CDR3 protein once. The table records about 9,000 distinct CDR3 sequences, 62% of them present only once. Sequencing used PBMCs, obtained before or after stereotactic body radiation therapy (not recorded which). The origin of the receptors is a donor over 45 with non-small cell lung cancer.

V usage is TRBV27 and J usage is TRBJ2-7; D not resolved. The CDR3 runs to 14 residues. V was cut by 3 bases and J by 1 base, with 10 bases left in between. The germline V gene has CDR1 MNHEY and CDR2 SMNVEV (reference sequence). The CDR3 DNA follows: TGTGCCAGCAGTTTCACGGTACATTCCTACGAGCAGTACTTC. Its translation is CASSFTVHSYEQYF.

Turning to this clonotype: The missing conserved phenylalanine or tryptophan at the end of this CDR3 makes a read error likely. This chain uses TRBV29-1 with TRBJ2-5; TRBD1 is a possible D gene (5 bases). From germline, CDR1 is SQVTM and CDR2 ANQGSEA. CDR3 length: 14 residues. Trimming removed 4 bases at V and 8 bases at J, with 20 bases between. The DNA for the CDR3 is TGCAGCGTTGCGAGACGGTGGGGCAAGAGAACCCAGTACCTC. The encoded protein is CSVARRWGKRTQYL.

The CDR3 region has the DNA TGTGCCAGTAGTTCTTCAGGGGCGGGTAATTCACCCCTCCACTTT. Its protein product is CASSSSGAGNSPLHF. This chain uses TRBV19 with TRBJ1-6; tentative D call: TRBD1 (6 bases). The CDR3 totals 15 residues. The germline V gene has CDR1 LNHDA and CDR2 SQIVND (reference sequence). V was clipped by 5 bases and J by 6 bases, with 14 bases between them.

This rearrangement joins TRBV19 to TRBJ2-7; TRBD1 is a possible D gene (5 bases). Trimming removed 9 bases from V and 7 bases from J, with 22 bases in between. This CDR3 spans 14 amino acids. Germline V gene sequence: CDR1 LNHDA, CDR2 SQIVND (reference sequence). CDR3 sequence reads: CASRSAAGMGEQYF. The CDR3 bases are TGTGCCAGCCGGTCCGCGGCAGGGATGGGTGAGCAGTACTTC. Using reference TRBV19 and TRBJ2-7 for the parts outside the CDR3, the full variable domain is DGGITQSPKYLFRKEGQNVTLSCEQNLNHDAMYWYRQDPGQGLRLIYYSQIVNDFQKGDIAEGYSVSREKKESFPLTVTSAQKNPTAFYLCASRSAAGMGEQYFGPGTRLTVT.

The chain has TRBV4-1 and TRBJ1-5, with D hard to call. The CDR3 spans 15 residues. The germline CDR1 and CDR2 sequences are MGHRA and YSYEKL. Between the trimmed V and J ends, which lost 6 bases and 3 bases, there was a span of 15 bases. The DNA for the CDR3 is TGCGCCAGCAGTCAGCAGATCTTCAACAATCAGCCCCAGCATTTT. As protein: CASSQQIFNNQPQHF.